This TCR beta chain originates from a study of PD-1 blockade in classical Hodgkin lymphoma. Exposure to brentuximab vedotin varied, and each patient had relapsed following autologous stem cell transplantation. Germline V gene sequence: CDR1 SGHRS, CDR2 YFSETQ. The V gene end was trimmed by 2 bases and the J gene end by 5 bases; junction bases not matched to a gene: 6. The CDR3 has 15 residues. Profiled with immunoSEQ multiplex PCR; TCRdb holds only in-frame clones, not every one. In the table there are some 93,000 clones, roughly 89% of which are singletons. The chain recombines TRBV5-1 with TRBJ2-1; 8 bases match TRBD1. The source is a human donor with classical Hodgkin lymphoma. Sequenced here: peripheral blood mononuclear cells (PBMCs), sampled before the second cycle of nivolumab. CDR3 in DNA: TGCGCCAGCAGCTTAAGACAGGGGCCCGACAATGAGCAGTTCTTC. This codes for CASSLRQGPDNEQFF.